This T cell receptor beta chain was found in a study of blood T cell repertoires in COVID-19 (dated by TCRdb to 2020 to 2021). Context from the whole study: Collaborator samples came from the United States, Italy and Spain and covered acute and convalescent phases of COVID-19. The prospective study material was composed of cDNA or gDNA derived from T cells, B-cell-depleted T cells, or PBMCs. The dataset comprised deeply sampled blood TCRbeta repertoires from subjects exposed to, actively infected with, or recovered from COVID-19. The repertoires were released in a freely available public database meant as a resource for research on the immune response to SARS-CoV-2. Samples were obtained from the ongoing ImmuneRACE study (first 160 participants) and from about 1,300 subjects provided by 6 global collaborators. A de-identified subject ID, COVID-19 status, age in years and sex were almost always included in the sample metadata. HLA class I and class II types, where available, came from metadata supplied by the sample provider rather than from assay-based typing. The research as a whole found: How much clinical and demographic metadata was included differed by source and by participant, and the metadata was provided uncurated.

According to the germline V gene, CDR1 reads SGHTA and CDR2 reads FQGNSA. The V and J ends are trimmed by 5 bases and 10 bases, leaving 14 bases between them. Including cysteine and phenylalanine, the CDR3 has 12 amino acids. Only the CDR3 DNA stays, 36 bases, in frame from base 1. TCRbeta CDR3 regions were amplified from genomic DNA using the immunoSEQ Assay, a bias-controlled multiplex PCR. In the source study's methods: The number of nucleated cells in each sample was estimated by amplification of reference gene primers within the assay. To quantify the absolute abundance of each unique TCRbeta CDR3 rearrangement, sequence reads were collapsed and filtered. For each sample, productive Simpson clonality was calculated as the square root of Simpson's diversity index over productive rearrangements. The clones in this table, taken by TCRdb from immuneACCESS, are in-frame only. Not every clone is retained; where verified, under half of the shortfall comes from an unresolved V gene, and the cause of the rest is unknown. The V and J calls and clone size are taken from that table; D and trimming were inferred from the DNA. Recorded for this sample are tens of thousands of clones; more than 70% of them occurred a single time. The ten largest clones take up roughly 2% of the sample.

The collaborating institutions used their own protocols to collect whole blood in K2EDTA tubes. For TCRbeta analysis, collaborators shipped samples in one of three forms: frozen whole blood, isolated PBMCs, or DNA extracted from either of those sample types. A word on this clone: Its recognized antigen is unknown. No much larger clonotype is one base removed from it; base qualities were not supplied.

The sample taken for sequencing was peripheral blood. The sequence came from a man aged 50 or older with acute or convalescent COVID-19. Recombination joined TRBV7-2 with TRBJ1-2, with the D gene too uncertain to name. The CDR3 protein is CASSQLGIYYTF. In nucleotide form, the sequence is TGTGCCAGCAGCCAACTAGGCATCTACTACACCTTC. When the CDR3 is completed using the reference TRBV7-2 and TRBJ1-2 genes on either side, the full variable domain is GAGVSQSPSNKVTEKGKDVELRCDPISGHTALYWYRQSLGQGLEFLIYFQGNSAPDKSGLPSDRFSAERTGGSVSTLTIQRTQQEDSAVYLCASSQLGIYYTFGSGTRLTVV.